This paragraph covers one TCR beta chain sequence. The antigen remains unidentified. This entry belongs to a study of shared clonotypes between healthy human individuals. Study-wide findings and caveats: Rarefaction analysis demonstrated incomplete sorted-subset sequencing notwithstanding large depth.

CDR1 LGHNA and CDR2 YNFKEQ come from the germline V gene. The CDR3 extends over 14 amino acids. The ends were cut back, 1 base at V and 4 bases at J, with 10 bases in the middle. Assay runs were performed at deep level. For sorted subsets, about 0.2 ug DNA per replicate equaled roughly 29,000 T cell genomes. This table comes from immunoSEQ multiplex PCR, and its TCRdb copy is limited to in-frame clones, with some not included. The sample consists of under 850,000 clones, roughly 72% of them appearing once. Material: memory CD4+ T cells sorted from blood. Subset described: CD45RA-negative fraction. The V gene is TRBV4-2, the J gene TRBJ2-5; D is tentatively TRBD1 or TRBD2 (6 bases each). The TCR sequence derives from a woman aged 30 to 39 in good health. The CDR3 loop reads CASSQGRGSETQYF. CDR3 nucleotides: TGTGCCAGCAGCCAAGGGAGGGGGTCAGAGACCCAGTACTTC.